This T cell receptor beta chain comes out of a study of blood T cell repertoires in COVID-19. Measured with immunoSEQ multiplex PCR; TCRdb has only the in-frame clones, and not every one. The table records 140,000 to 150,000 clones, roughly 90% of them present only once. Trimming removed 3 bases at V and 4 bases at J, with 16 bases between. The V gene's germline CDR1 is SGHTA and CDR2 FQGTGA. The CDR3 covers 15 residues. The specimen was peripheral blood. The sequence was obtained from a human donor with COVID-19, enrolled during active disease. The donor label of this sample is uncertain. The rearrangement uses TRBV7-3 and TRBJ2-7, with D possibly being TRBD1 (5 bases). The CDR3 sequence is CASSFTPPQGYEQYF. DNA of the CDR3: TGTGCCAGCAGCTTCACCCCCCCCCAGGGTTACGAGCAGTACTTC.